This is a list of T cell receptor beta chains from one sample in a study of T cells in Graves' hyperthyroidism and ophthalmopathy. From the multiplex PCR reads, TCRdb called clonotypes with MiXCR, one entry per CDR3 protein. The sample has 490,000 or so distinct CDR3 sequences, 15% to 20% seen once. The sequencing input was blood. These receptors were collected from a woman between 25 and 40 years old with Graves' ophthalmopathy. Each CDR3 is given with its conserved first and last residue. Each record gives: J gene, clone size, V gene, D gene, CDR3 protein, CDR3 DNA. A D gene is named only where the DNA matches it firmly. Not all rows give a size; the values are once, few, many and, for expanded clones, a class.

>TRBJ2-7|many|TRBV7-2|.
CASSLGGSLHSYEQYF
TGTGCCAGCAGCTTAGGAGGGAGCCTACACTCCTACGAGCAGTACTTC
>TRBJ1-2|many|TRBV28|.
CASSFSGADYGYTF
TGTGCCAGCAGTTTCTCCGGGGCAGACTATGGCTACACCTTC
>TRBJ2-1|.|TRBV20-1|.
CSARDGGYNEQFF
TGCAGTGCTAGAGACGGGGGCTACAATGAGCAGTTCTTC
>TRBJ1-5|few|TRBV20-1|.
CSANREGNQPQHF
TGCAGTGCTAACAGGGAAGGCAATCAGCCCCAGCATTTT
>TRBJ1-2|few|TRBV30|TRBD1
CAWSVGTGDGYTF
TGTGCCTGGAGTGTCGGGACAGGGGATGGCTACACCTTC
>TRBJ1-2|many|TRBV30|TRBD1
CAWSETGGDGYTF
TGTGCCTGGAGTGAGACAGGGGGGGATGGCTACACCTTC
>TRBJ2-2|.|TRBV27|TRBD1
CASSFERGTGIGELFF
TGTGCCAGCAGTTTCGAACGAGGGACAGGGATCGGGGAGCTGTTTTTT
>TRBJ2-5|few|TRBV5-1|.
CASTSGQNQETQYF
TGCGCCAGCACCAGCGGGCAAAACCAAGAGACCCAGTACTTC
>TRBJ2-7|few|TRBV19|TRBD1
CASSIQIGQGVYEQYF
TGTGCCAGTAGTATACAGATCGGACAGGGGGTCTACGAGCAGTACTTC
>TRBJ2-2|.|TRBV30|TRBD1
CASAPLGQGAGELFF
TGTGCCTCCGCCCCCCTCGGACAGGGGGCCGGGGAGCTGTTTTTT
>TRBJ2-3|.|TRBV20-1|.
CSASDLARDTQYF
TGCAGTGCTAGCGATCTAGCGCGAGATACGCAGTATTTT
>TRBJ2-1|many|TRBV7-3|TRBD2
CASSSGTRSINEQFF
TGTGCCAGCAGCTCCGGGACTAGGTCTATCAATGAGCAGTTCTTC
>TRBJ2-3|.|TRBV28|.
CASSPNAGADTQYF
TGTGCCAGCAGTCCTAACGCAGGAGCAGATACGCAGTATTTT
>TRBJ1-1|.|TRBV28|TRBD1
CASSSPKGGDSAFF
TGTGCCAGCAGTTCCCCCAAAGGGGGCGACTCGGCTTTCTTT
>TRBJ2-2|many|TRBV20-1|TRBD2
CSALLAGVISGELFF
TGCAGTGCTTTACTAGCGGGAGTTATTAGCGGGGAGCTGTTTTTT
>TRBJ2-6|few|TRBV3-1|.
CASSRVGGVLTF
TGTGCCAGCAGCCGAGTGGGGGGCGTCCTGACTTTC
>TRBJ2-1|many|TRBV20-1|.
CSARVWGSSYNEQFF
TGCAGTGCTAGAGTGTGGGGGAGCTCCTACAATGAGCAGTTCTTC
>TRBJ2-7|few|TRBV4-1|.
CASSQERGILTYEQYF
TGCGCCAGCAGCCAAGAACGGGGGATACTGACCTACGAGCAGTACTTC
>TRBJ2-2|many|TRBV27|.
CASSWGGGELFF
TGTGCCAGCAGTTGGGGAGGCGGGGAGCTGTTTTTT
>TRBJ2-1|many|TRBV20-1|TRBD1
CSARTGTYNEQFF
TGCAGTGCTAGGACAGGGACCTACAATGAGCAGTTCTTC
>TRBJ2-5|many|TRBV28|TRBD2
CASTTTPGLAGGWNRETQYF
TGTGCCAGCACCACCACCCCGGGACTAGCGGGAGGTTGGAATCGAGAGACCCAGTACTTC
>TRBJ2-7|many|TRBV20-1|TRBD2
CSARGLAGVFSSYEQYF
TGCAGTGCTAGGGGACTAGCGGGAGTTTTTAGCTCCTACGAGCAGTACTTC
>TRBJ1-1|.|TRBV29-1|.
CSVEEGQGTEAFF
TGCAGCGTTGAAGAAGGCCAGGGAACTGAAGCTTTCTTT
>TRBJ2-5|.|TRBV3-1|.
CASSQLREETQYF
TGTGCCAGCAGCCAACTCCGGGAAGAGACCCAGTACTTC
>TRBJ2-3|many|TRBV19|.
CASRVGSGYTDTQYF
TGTGCCAGTAGGGTAGGAAGCGGATACACAGATACGCAGTATTTT
>TRBJ2-7|.|TRBV12-3/TRBV12-4|.
CASSLRGGGYEQYF
TGTGCCAGCAGTTTGAGAGGGGGAGGCTACGAGCAGTACTTC
>TRBJ1-5|many|TRBV2|TRBD1
CASSGEGGSFSNQPQHF
TGTGCCAGCAGTGGCGAAGGGGGCTCATTCAGCAATCAGCCCCAGCATTTT
>TRBJ1-2|.|TRBV20-1|.
CSARRTGRSGDYTF
TGCAGTGCTAGGCGAACAGGGAGGAGCGGGGACTACACCTTC
>TRBJ1-6|few|TRBV18|.
CASSQDQGFNNSPLHF
TGTGCCAGCTCTCAGGATCAGGGTTTTAATAATTCACCCCTCCACTTT
>TRBJ1-4|.|TRBV7-2|.
CASSLGRLQASGEKLFF
TGTGCCAGCAGCTTAGGGCGACTACAGGCGTCAGGAGAAAAACTGTTTTTT
>TRBJ2-4|many|TRBV2|.
CASSDSETPRNIQYF
TGTGCCAGCAGTGACAGTGAAACCCCGCGGAACATTCAGTACTTC
>TRBJ2-1|many|TRBV7-9|TRBD2
CASSFREGGYNEQFF
TGTGCCAGCAGCTTTCGGGAGGGCGGGTACAATGAGCAGTTCTTC
>TRBJ1-1|few|TRBV20-1|.
CSAPTGLNTEAFF
TGCAGTGCGCCTACAGGGCTCAACACTGAAGCTTTCTTT
>TRBJ1-1|many|TRBV7-9|.
CASSLVPSVPMNTEAFF
TGTGCCAGCAGCTTAGTGCCCAGCGTACCCATGAACACTGAAGCTTTCTTT
>TRBJ2-6|.|TRBV28|.
CASSQGGTGANVLTF
TGTGCCAGCAGTCAGGGGGGGACTGGGGCCAACGTCCTGACTTTC
>TRBJ2-2|.|TRBV5-1|.
CASKGGLSNTGELFF
TGCGCCAGCAAGGGTGGCTTGTCGAACACCGGGGAGCTGTTTTTT
>TRBJ2-7|many|TRBV20-1|.
CSARYTGLNHEQYF
TGCAGTGCTAGATACACTGGACTAAACCACGAGCAGTACTTC
>TRBJ1-1|.|TRBV5-6|TRBD1
CASSLGVQGALTEAFF
TGTGCCAGCAGCTTGGGGGTCCAGGGGGCGCTTACTGAAGCTTTCTTT
>TRBJ2-5|many|TRBV18|.
CASSPEYGETQYF
TGTGCCAGCTCACCCGAGTATGGAGAGACCCAGTACTTC
>TRBJ1-3|many|TRBV6-1|.
CASSPAGVGGNTIYF
TGTGCCAGCAGCCCGGCGGGGGTAGGCGGAAACACCATATATTTT
>TRBJ2-7|many|TRBV20-1|.
CSARTLRSYEQYF
TGCAGTGCTAGGACCTTGCGCTCCTACGAGCAGTACTTC
>TRBJ2-7|many|TRBV20-1|TRBD2
CSARNGGLADEQYF
TGCAGTGCTAGAAATGGGGGACTAGCGGACGAGCAGTACTTC
>TRBJ2-1|many|TRBV29-1|.
CSAAREEGLNEQFF
TGCAGCGCCGCCCGGGAAGAAGGGTTAAATGAGCAGTTCTTC
>TRBJ1-5|.|TRBV4-2|TRBD1
CASSQDWTGRAQHF
TGTGCCAGCAGCCAAGATTGGACAGGGAGAGCCCAGCATTTT
>TRBJ2-1|many|TRBV7-6|TRBD2
CASSLQGSGSTPRSNEQFF
TGTGCCAGCAGCCTCCAGGGGAGCGGGAGTACCCCGAGATCCAATGAGCAGTTCTTC
>TRBJ2-1|few|TRBV12-3/TRBV12-4|TRBD2
CASSPLGAGVVRNEQFF
TGTGCCAGCAGCCCTCTCGGGGCGGGAGTGGTTAGGAATGAGCAGTTCTTC
>TRBJ2-5|.|TRBV6-1|TRBD1
CASSRTTGGFETQYF
TGTGCCAGCAGTAGAACGACAGGGGGGTTCGAGACCCAGTACTTC
>TRBJ2-5|many|TRBV3-1|TRBD2
CASSQGLAGSDTYF
TGTGCCAGCAGCCAAGGACTAGCGGGAAGTGATACGTACTTC